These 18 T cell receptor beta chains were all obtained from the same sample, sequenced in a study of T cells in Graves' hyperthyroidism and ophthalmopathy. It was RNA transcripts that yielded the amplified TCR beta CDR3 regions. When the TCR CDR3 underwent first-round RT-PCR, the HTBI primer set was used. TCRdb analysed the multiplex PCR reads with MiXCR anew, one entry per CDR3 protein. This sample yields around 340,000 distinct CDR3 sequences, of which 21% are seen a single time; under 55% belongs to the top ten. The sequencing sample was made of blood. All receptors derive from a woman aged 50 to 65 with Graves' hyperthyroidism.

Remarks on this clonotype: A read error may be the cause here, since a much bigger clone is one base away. The CDR3 protein is CASSEAGLLNTEAFF. Written as DNA, the CDR3 is TGTGCCAGCAGTGAAGCAGGACTTCTGAACACTGAAGCTTTCTTT. The chain couples TRBV6-1 to TRBJ1-1; D is uncertain. CDR1 is MNHNS and CDR2 is SASEGT in the germline V gene. The V gene lost 0 bases and the J gene lost 0 bases, with 8 bases spanning the gap. The CDR3 consists of 15 residues.

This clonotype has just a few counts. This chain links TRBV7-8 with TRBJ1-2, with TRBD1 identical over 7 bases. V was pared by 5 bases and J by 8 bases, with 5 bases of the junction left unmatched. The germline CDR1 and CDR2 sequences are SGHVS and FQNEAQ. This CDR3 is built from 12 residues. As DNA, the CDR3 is TGTGCCAGCAGCCTTAGGGGGCTAGGCTACACCTTC. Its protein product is CASSLRGLGYTF.

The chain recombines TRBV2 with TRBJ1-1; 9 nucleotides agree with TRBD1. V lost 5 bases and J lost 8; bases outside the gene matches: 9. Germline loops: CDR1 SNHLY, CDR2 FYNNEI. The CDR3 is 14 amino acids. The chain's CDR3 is CASSLNRGLGEAFF. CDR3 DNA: TGTGCCAGCAGTCTTAACAGGGGGCTTGGGGAAGCTTTCTTT. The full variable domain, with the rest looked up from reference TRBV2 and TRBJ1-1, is EPEVTQTPSHQVTQMGQEVILRCVPISNHLYFYWYRQILGQKVEFLVSFYNNEISEKSEIFDDQFSVERPDGSNFTLKIRSTKLEDSAMYFCASSLNRGLGEAFFGQGTRLTVV.

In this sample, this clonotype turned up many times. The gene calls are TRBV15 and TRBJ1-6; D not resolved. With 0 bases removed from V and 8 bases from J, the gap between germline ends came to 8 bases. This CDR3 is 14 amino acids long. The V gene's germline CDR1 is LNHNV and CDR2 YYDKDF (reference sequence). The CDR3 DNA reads TGTGCCACCAGCAGAGATCCCCGAGATTCACCCCTCCACTTT. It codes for CATSRDPRDSPLHF.

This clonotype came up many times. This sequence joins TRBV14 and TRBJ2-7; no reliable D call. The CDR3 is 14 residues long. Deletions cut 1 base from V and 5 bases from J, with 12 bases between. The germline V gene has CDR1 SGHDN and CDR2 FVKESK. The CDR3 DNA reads TGTGCCAGCAGCCAAGTTCAGGAACCCAACGAGCAGTACTTC. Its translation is CASSQVQEPNEQYF.

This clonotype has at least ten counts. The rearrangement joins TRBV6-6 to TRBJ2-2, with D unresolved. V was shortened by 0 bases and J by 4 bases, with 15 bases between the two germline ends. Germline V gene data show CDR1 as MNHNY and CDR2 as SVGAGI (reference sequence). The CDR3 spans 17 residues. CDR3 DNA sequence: TGTGCCAGCAGTTACTCAAATGCTAGACGGACCACCGGGGAGCTGTTTTTT. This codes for CASSYSNARRTTGELFF.

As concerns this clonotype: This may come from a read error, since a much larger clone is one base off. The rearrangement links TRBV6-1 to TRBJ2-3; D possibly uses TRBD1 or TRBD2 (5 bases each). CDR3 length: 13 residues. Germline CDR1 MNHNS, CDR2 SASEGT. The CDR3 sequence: CVVRGDGTDTQYF. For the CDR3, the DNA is TGTGTCGTTAGGGGAGACGGCACAGATACGCAGTATTTT.

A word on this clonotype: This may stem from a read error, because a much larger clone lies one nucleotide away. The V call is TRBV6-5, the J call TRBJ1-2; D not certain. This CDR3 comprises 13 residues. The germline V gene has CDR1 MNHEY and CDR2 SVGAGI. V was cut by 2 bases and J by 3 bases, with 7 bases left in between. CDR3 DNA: TGTGCCAGCAGTTACGGGGTTGACTATGGCTACACCTTC. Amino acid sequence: CASSYGVDYGYTF.

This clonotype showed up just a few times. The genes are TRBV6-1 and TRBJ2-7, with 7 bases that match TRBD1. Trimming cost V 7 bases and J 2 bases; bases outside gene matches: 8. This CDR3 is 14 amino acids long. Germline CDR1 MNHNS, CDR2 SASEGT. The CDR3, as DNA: TGTGCCAGCAAACCCGGGACAGTTCCCTACGAGCAGTACTTC. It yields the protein CASKPGTVPYEQYF.

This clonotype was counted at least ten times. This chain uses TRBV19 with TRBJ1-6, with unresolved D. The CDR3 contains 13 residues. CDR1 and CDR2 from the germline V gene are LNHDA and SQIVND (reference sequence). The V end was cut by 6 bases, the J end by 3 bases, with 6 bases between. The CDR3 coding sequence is TGTGCCAGTAGCGGGGACTATAATTCACCCCTCCACTTT. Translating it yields CASSGDYNSPLHF.

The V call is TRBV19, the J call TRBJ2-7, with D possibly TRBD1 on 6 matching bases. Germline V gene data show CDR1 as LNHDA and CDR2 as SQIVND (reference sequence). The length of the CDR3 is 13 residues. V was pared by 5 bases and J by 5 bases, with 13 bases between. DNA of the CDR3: TGTGCCAGTAGTTTAACAGGGAGCCACGAGCAGTACTTC. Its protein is CASSLTGSHEQYF.

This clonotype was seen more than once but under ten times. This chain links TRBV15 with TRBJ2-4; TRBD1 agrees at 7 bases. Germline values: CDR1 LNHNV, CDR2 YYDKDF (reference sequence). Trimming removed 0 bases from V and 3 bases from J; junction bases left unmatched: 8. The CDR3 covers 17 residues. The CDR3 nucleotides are TGTGCCACCAGCAGAGAAAAGACAGGGTTAGACAAAAACATTCAGTACTTC. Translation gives CATSREKTGLDKNIQYF.

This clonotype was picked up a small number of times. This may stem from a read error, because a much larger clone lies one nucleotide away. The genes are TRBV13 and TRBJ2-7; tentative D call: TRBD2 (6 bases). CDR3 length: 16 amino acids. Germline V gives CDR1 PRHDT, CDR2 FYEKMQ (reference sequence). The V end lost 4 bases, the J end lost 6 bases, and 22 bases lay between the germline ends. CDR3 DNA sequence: TGTGCCAGCAGCTCAAGTGTCCAGCGGGCGACGGCCGAGCAGTACTTC. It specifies CASSSSVQRATAEQYF.

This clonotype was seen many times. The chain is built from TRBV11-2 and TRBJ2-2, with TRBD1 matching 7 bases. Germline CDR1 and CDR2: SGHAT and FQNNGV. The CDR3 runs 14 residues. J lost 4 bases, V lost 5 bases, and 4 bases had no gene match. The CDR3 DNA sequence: TGTGCCAGCAGCGGAAGGACAGGCACCGGGGAGCTGTTTTTT. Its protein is CASSGRTGTGELFF.

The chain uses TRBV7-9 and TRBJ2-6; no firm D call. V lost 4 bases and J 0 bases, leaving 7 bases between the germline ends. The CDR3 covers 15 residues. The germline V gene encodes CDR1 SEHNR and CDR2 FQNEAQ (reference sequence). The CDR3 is CASSSITSGANVLTF. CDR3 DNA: TGTGCCAGCAGCTCCATAACCTCTGGGGCCAACGTCCTGACTTTC. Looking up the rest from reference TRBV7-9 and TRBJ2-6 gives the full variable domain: DTGVSQNPRHKITKRGQNVTFRCDPISEHNRLYWYRQTLGQGPEFLTYFQNEAQLEKSRLLSDRFSAERPKGSFSTLEIQRTEQGDSAMYLCASSSITSGANVLTFGAGSRLTVL.

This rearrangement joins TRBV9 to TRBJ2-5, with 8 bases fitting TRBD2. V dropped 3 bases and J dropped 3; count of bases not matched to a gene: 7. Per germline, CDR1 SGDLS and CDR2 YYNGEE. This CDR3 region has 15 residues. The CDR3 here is CASSASGRREETQYF. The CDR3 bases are TGTGCCAGCAGCGCCAGCGGGAGAAGAGAAGAGACCCAGTACTTC.

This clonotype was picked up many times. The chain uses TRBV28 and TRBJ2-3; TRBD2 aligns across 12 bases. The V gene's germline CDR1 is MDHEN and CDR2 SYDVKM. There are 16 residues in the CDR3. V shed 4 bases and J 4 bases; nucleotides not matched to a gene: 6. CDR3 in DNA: TGTGCCAGCAGTTCCTCTAGCGGGGGGGCCGCAGATACGCAGTATTTT. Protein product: CASSSSSGGAADTQYF.

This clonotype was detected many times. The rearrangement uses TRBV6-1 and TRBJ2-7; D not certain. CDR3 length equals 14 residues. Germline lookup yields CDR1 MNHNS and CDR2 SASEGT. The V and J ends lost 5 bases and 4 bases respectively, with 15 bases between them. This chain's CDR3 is CASSYRPRSYEQYF. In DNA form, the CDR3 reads TGTGCCAGCAGTTATAGGCCAAGAAGTTACGAGCAGTACTTC.